The rows below give T cell receptor beta chains drawn from one sample of a study of blood T cells in healthy people across ages. TCRdb analysed the 5' RACE reads with MiXCR anew, one entry per CDR3 protein. Of roughly 1,800,000 distinct CDR3 sequences in the sample, approximately 50% were seen once. The sequenced sample consisted of blood. These receptors all come from a woman aged 40 to 55 in good health. Both conserved end residues are part of each CDR3. The D gene is left open where the match is weak. Part of the rows lack a size; the others show once, few, many or a class for expanded clones.

j_call d_call clone_size v_call cdr3_nt cdr3_aa
TRBJ2-5 - - TRBV27 TGTGCCAGCAGTTTATCGAACGGCCTCCCCCAAGAGACCCAGTACTTC CASSLSNGLPQETQYF
TRBJ1-2 - - TRBV9 TGTGCCAGCAGCGAGATTCCGGCGGCGGTGGGGTCGGACTATGGCTACACCTTC CASSEIPAAVGSDYGYTF
TRBJ2-1 - - TRBV4-2 TGTGCCAGCAGCCAAGATGCGCGCGGGGGCCCTGGGAATGAGCAGTTCTTC CASSQDARGGPGNEQFF
TRBJ1-5 - - TRBV15 TGTGCCACCAGCAGGGACACAGGGCTAAATCAGCCCCAGCATTTT CATSRDTGLNQPQHF
TRBJ2-4 - - TRBV29-1 TGCAGCGTGGGGGTTTTAAGGGGAGACATTCAGTACTTC CSVGVLRGDIQYF
TRBJ2-1 TRBD1 - TRBV24-1 TGTGCCACCAGTGAGAGGACAGGGGGGCACCAAGAGACCCAGTTCTTC CATSERTGGHQETQFF
TRBJ1-2 - - TRBV7-3 TGTGCCAGCAGCTTACTAGGGATCATAAACTATGGCTACACCTTC CASSLLGIINYGYTF
TRBJ2-1 TRBD2 few TRBV27 TGTGCCAGCAGTTTCGCTAGCGGGGGGAACAATGAGCAGTTCTTC CASSFASGGNNEQFF
TRBJ2-7 TRBD1 - TRBV5-5 TGTGCCAGCAGCGCGGACAGGGGGCTCATTTACGAGCAGTACTTC CASSADRGLIYEQYF
TRBJ1-1 - - TRBV5-1 TGCGCCAGCAGCCTAGATCTACCGGCCGCGGGGGAAGCTTTCTTT CASSLDLPAAGEAFF
TRBJ1-4 TRBD1 - TRBV4-1 TGCGCCAGCAGCCAAGCCCTGACAGGGAAGAGGAGTGAAAAACTGTTTTTT CASSQALTGKRSEKLFF
TRBJ1-2 TRBD1 once TRBV5-1 TGCGCCAGCAGCGGAAAATCGACAGGGAGCTATGGCTACACCTTC CASSGKSTGSYGYTF
TRBJ2-1 - - TRBV9 TGTGCCAGCAGCGCCCGGACAGAGAGCTCCTACAATGAGCAGTTCTTC CASSARTESSYNEQFF
TRBJ2-3 TRBD1 few TRBV20-1 TGCAGTGCTAAGATTGGGCAGGGGGCTCTCTATACGCAGTATTTT CSAKIGQGALYTQYF
TRBJ2-5 TRBD1 - TRBV5-1 TGCGCCAGCAGCTTGGCCGAGACAGGGGGCGCGGAGACCCAGTACTTC CASSLAETGGAETQYF
TRBJ2-5 - - TRBV14 TGTGCCAGCAGCCAAGCACGTAGTCAGCGAGGGACCCAGTACTTC CASSQARSQRGTQYF
TRBJ2-1 - - TRBV7-3 TGTGCCAGCAGCTCACAGACGAATCCCGATGAGCAGTTCTTC CASSSQTNPDEQFF
TRBJ2-3 - - TRBV6-2/TRBV6-3 TGTGCCAGCAGTTCTCTAGGGGGTACCACAGATACGCAGTATTTT CASSSLGGTTDTQYF
TRBJ2-3 TRBD2 few TRBV7-2 TGTGCCAGCAGCACTCGAAAGACTAGCGGGGGGGCTTTTGAAACAGATACGCAGTATTTT CASSTRKTSGGAFETDTQYF
TRBJ2-1 - - TRBV20-1 TGCAGTGCCCGAGGGCCGAGACAGGTCTACAATGAGCAGTTCTTC CSARGPRQVYNEQFF
TRBJ2-1 - - TRBV7-8 TGTGCCAGCAGCTTAACGTTTTCGCTTGAGATTGAGCAGTTCTTC CASSLTFSLEIEQFF
TRBJ1-2 - many TRBV7-8 TGTGCCAGCAGCTTAGGACGGAGCTATGGCTACACCTTC CASSLGRSYGYTF
TRBJ2-1 - - TRBV6-2/TRBV6-3 TGTGCCAGCAACCCCGGGCCTAGCTCCTACAATGAGCAGTTCTTC CASNPGPSSYNEQFF